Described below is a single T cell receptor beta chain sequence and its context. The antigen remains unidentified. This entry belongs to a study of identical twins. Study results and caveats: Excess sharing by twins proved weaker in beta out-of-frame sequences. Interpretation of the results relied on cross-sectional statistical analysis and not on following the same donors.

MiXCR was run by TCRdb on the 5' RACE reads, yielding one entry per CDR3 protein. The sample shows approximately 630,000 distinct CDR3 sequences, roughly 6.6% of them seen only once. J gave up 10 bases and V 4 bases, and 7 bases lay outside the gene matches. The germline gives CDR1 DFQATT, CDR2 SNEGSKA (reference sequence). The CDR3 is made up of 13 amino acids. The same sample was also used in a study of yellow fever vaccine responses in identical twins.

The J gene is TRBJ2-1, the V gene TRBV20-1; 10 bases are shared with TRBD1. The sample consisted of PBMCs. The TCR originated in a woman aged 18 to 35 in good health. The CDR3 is CSAIRDRGGEQFF. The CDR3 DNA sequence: TGCAGTGCTATCCGGGACAGGGGAGGCGAGCAGTTCTTC.